This entry lists 25 T cell receptor beta chains sequenced from one sample in a study of blood T cell repertoires in COVID-19. The repertoire was sequenced with immunoSEQ multiplex PCR; TCRdb's copy has only in-frame clones and lacks some. The sample lists about 38,000 clones, roughly 90% occurring once. Sequencing was done on a sample of peripheral blood. Every receptor here comes from a man between 65 and 80 years old with active COVID-19.

The chain employs TRBV28 and TRBJ2-2; the D gene is possibly TRBD1 (6 bases). Germline values: CDR1 MDHEN, CDR2 SYDVKM. This CDR3 is 12 amino acids long. Trimming removed 4 bases from V and 9 bases from J, with 9 bases in between. Here the CDR3 DNA reads TGTGCCAGCAGTTCACAGGGTTGGGAGCTGTTTTTT. Encoded protein: CASSSQGWELFF.

This sequence joins TRBV5-1 and TRBJ2-1; 13 bases map to TRBD2. Germline assignment: CDR1 SGHRS and CDR2 YFSETQ. The CDR3 covers 17 residues. V gave up 2 bases and J gave up 3 bases; unmatched junction bases: 5. The CDR3 loop reads CASSLQGLAGIYNEQFF. The CDR3 DNA sequence: TGCGCCAGCAGCTTACAGGGACTAGCGGGGATCTACAATGAGCAGTTCTTC.

The CDR3 protein is CASSRGRVSTEAFF. The CDR3 coding sequence is TGTGCCAGTAGTAGAGGCAGGGTGTCCACTGAAGCTTTCTTT. This chain uses TRBV19 with TRBJ1-1; D perhaps matches TRBD1 (5 bases). V was clipped by 4 bases and J by 4 bases, with 13 bases between them. This CDR3 contains 14 residues. Germline CDR1 is LNHDA and CDR2 is SQIVND (reference sequence).

This clone was seen only a few times. The chain uses TRBV5-5 and TRBJ1-4, with D possibly matching TRBD1 (5 bases). The CDR3 length is 10 residues. The V end lost 7 bases, the J end lost 8 bases, and 6 bases lay between the germline ends. The V gene's germline CDR1 is SGHKS and CDR2 YYEKEE (reference sequence). The CDR3, as DNA: TGTGCCAGCTCAGGGGAAAAACTGTTTTTT. Translating it yields CASSGEKLFF.

The CDR3 sequence is CASSLRGFLTLHF. CDR3 coding DNA: TGTGCCAGCAGCTTGCGAGGGTTCCTCACCCTCCACTTT. This sequence joins TRBV5-4 and TRBJ1-6, with D unclear. Germline V gene data show CDR1 as SGHNT and CDR2 as YYREEE (reference sequence). The CDR3 is 13 amino acids. Trimming stripped 1 base from V and 14 bases from J, with 13 bases between.

The gene calls are TRBV19 and TRBJ1-5; TRBD1 matches 7 bases. The CDR3 has 17 amino acids. Per germline, CDR1 LNHDA and CDR2 SQIVND (reference sequence). V lost 7 bases to trimming and J lost 1 base; unmatched junction nucleotides: 13. The DNA for the CDR3 is TGTGCCAGTACCCATAGCTGGGGACAGATCAGCAATCAGCCCCAGCATTTT. The encoded protein is CASTHSWGQISNQPQHF.

In DNA form, the CDR3 reads TGTGCCAGCAGCTTAAGACCGGGACAGGGGTCCCCCTATAATTCACCCCTCCACTTT. Translation gives CASSLRPGQGSPYNSPLHF. The genes are TRBV7-8 and TRBJ1-6, with TRBD1 matching over 10 bases. This CDR3 is 19 amino acids long. The J segment lost 2 bases and the V segment lost 2 bases, leaving 9 bases of the junction unmatched. From germline, CDR1 is SGHVS and CDR2 FQNEAQ.

This sequence joins TRBV7-9 and TRBJ1-2; 8 bases fit TRBD1. The CDR3 runs 18 residues. The J segment lost 3 bases and the V segment lost 6 bases, leaving 18 bases of the junction unmatched. Germline-derived CDR1 and CDR2 are SEHNR and FQNEAQ (reference sequence). This chain's CDR3 is CASRPSRTGKGMDYGYTF. For the CDR3, the DNA is TGTGCCAGCAGGCCGTCAAGGACAGGGAAAGGTATGGACTATGGCTACACCTTC.

V is TRBV6-5 and J is TRBJ1-5, with 12 bases that match TRBD1. V lost 6 bases and J lost 9; bases outside the gene matches: 6. Looked up from germline, CDR1 is MNHEY and CDR2 is SVGAGI. This CDR3 region has 14 residues. The CDR3 sequence is CASSIGTGGAPQHF. For the CDR3, the DNA is TGTGCCAGCAGCATAGGGACAGGGGGCGCGCCCCAGCATTTT.

This clone was recorded only once. The chain couples TRBV5-1 to TRBJ2-5, with D possibly TRBD1 on 5 matching bases. The CDR3 is made up of 14 amino acids. Germline CDR1 is SGHRS and CDR2 is YFSETQ. V lost 1 base and J lost 5, with 12 bases in between. The CDR3 protein is CASSLSRAQETQYF. The CDR3, as DNA: TGCGCCAGCAGCTTGAGCAGGGCACAGGAGACCCAGTACTTC.

J is TRBJ2-1 and V is TRBV7-9; TRBD2 agrees at 9 bases. The ends lost 7 bases at V and 13 bases at J; junction bases unmatched: 11. CDR3 length: 13 amino acids. From germline, CDR1 is SEHNR and CDR2 FQNEAQ (reference sequence). The CDR3 DNA follows: TGTGCCAGCACAAGCGGGGGGTTAGGAGCCCAGTTCTTC. As protein: CASTSGGLGAQFF.

The genes are TRBV12-3 or TRBV12-4 and TRBJ1-1, with TRBD1 identical over 10 bases. The CDR3 consists of 13 residues. With V trimmed by 7 bases and J by 6 bases, 5 bases remained unmatched. CDR3 sequence: CASTWDRGPEAFF. CDR3 sequence (DNA): TGTGCCAGCACCTGGGACAGGGGCCCTGAAGCTTTCTTT.

The gene calls are TRBV28 and TRBJ2-1; D gene unclear. The CDR3 consists of 13 residues. With 3 bases removed from V and 10 bases from J, the gap between germline ends came to 13 bases. Germline V lookup: CDR1 MDHEN, CDR2 SYDVKM. CDR3: CASSFGGLREQFF. CDR3 nucleotides: TGTGCCAGCAGTTTCGGTGGTTTACGCGAGCAGTTCTTC.

The chain recombines TRBV2 with TRBJ2-3; D may be TRBD2 (6 bases). The V end was cut by 7 bases, the J end by 0 bases, with 11 bases between. This CDR3 contains 14 residues. From germline, CDR1 is SNHLY and CDR2 FYNNEI. Here the CDR3 reads CASKRAGSTDTQYF. CDR3 nucleotides: TGTGCCAGCAAGAGAGCGGGTAGCACAGATACGCAGTATTTT.

The chain joins TRBV28 to TRBJ2-7, with 7 bases fitting TRBD2. After removal of 5 bases from V and 5 bases from J, the junction contained 21 bases not matched to a gene. The CDR3 totals 18 residues. Germline-derived CDR1 and CDR2 are MDHEN and SYDVKM. CDR3 loop: CASSHPLFGAGESHEQYF. CDR3 nucleotides: TGTGCCAGCAGTCATCCCTTGTTCGGTGCGGGAGAGTCCCACGAGCAGTACTTC. The complete variable domain, with remaining parts taken from reference TRBV28 and TRBJ2-7, reads DVKVTQSSRYLVKRTGEKVFLECVQDMDHENMFWYRQDPGLGLRLIYFSYDVKMKEKGDIPEGYSVSREKKERFSLILESASTNQTSMYLCASSHPLFGAGESHEQYFGPGTRLTVT.

This clone was counted between two and nine times. V is TRBV19 and J is TRBJ1-1, with TRBD1 matching 9 bases. In germline, CDR1 is LNHDA, CDR2 SQIVND (reference sequence). CDR3 size: 14 residues. The V segment lost 6 bases and the J segment 1 base; nucleotides outside the gene matches: 3. CDR3 in DNA: TGTGCCAGTAGGGGACAGGGAGCGAACACTGAAGCTTTCTTT. Its translation: CASRGQGANTEAFF.

V is TRBV9 and J is TRBJ2-2; weak D call: TRBD2 (7 bases). The germline V gene has CDR1 SGDLS and CDR2 YYNGEE. This CDR3 has 17 amino acids. Between the trimmed V and J ends, which lost 0 bases and 0 bases, there was a span of 12 bases. The CDR3 is CASSVVPGGPNTGELFF. In DNA, the CDR3 is TGTGCCAGCAGCGTAGTCCCCGGGGGGCCGAACACCGGGGAGCTGTTTTTT.

This sequence joins TRBV4-3 and TRBJ2-1; 8 nucleotides align to TRBD2. This CDR3 is built from 15 residues. Losses at the gene ends were 6 bases for V and 1 base for J; bases not matched to a gene: 5. In germline, CDR1 is LGHNA, CDR2 YSLEER. CDR3 residues: CASSQIAGSYNEQFF. The CDR3 bases are TGCGCCAGCAGTCAAATAGCGGGATCCTACAATGAGCAGTTCTTC.

The V call is TRBV7-2, the J call TRBJ2-2; the D is unclear. The CDR3 runs to 12 residues. CDR1 and CDR2 (germline): SGHTA, FQGNSA. Trimming took 4 bases from V and 6 from J, leaving 6 bases between them. CDR3 in amino acids: CASSSYAGELFF. CDR3 sequence (DNA): TGTGCCAGCAGCTCTTATGCCGGGGAGCTGTTTTTT.

The chain combines TRBV18 with TRBJ1-4; D not certain. CDR3 length: 15 residues. The V gene's germline CDR1 is KGHSH and CDR2 LQKENI. Trimming removed 2 bases from V and 6 bases from J, with 13 bases in between. The CDR3 DNA reads as TGTGCCAGCTCACCAGCGGCAGTTCCTCATGAAAAACTGTTTTTT. Amino acid sequence: CASSPAAVPHEKLFF.

This chain links TRBV2 with TRBJ2-7, with D possibly TRBD2 on 6 matching bases. Germline loops: CDR1 SNHLY, CDR2 FYNNEI. Between the trimmed V and J ends, which lost 6 bases and 4 bases, there was a span of 22 bases. The CDR3 loop spans 16 amino acids. The CDR3 sequence: CASSMDRGIRLYEQYF. The CDR3 DNA sequence: TGTGCCAGCAGCATGGACCGGGGGATAAGATTATACGAGCAGTACTTC.

This clone was recorded once. The chain recombines TRBV10-2 with TRBJ2-5, with 13 bases aligning to TRBD2. Germline CDR1 reads WSHSY; CDR2 reads SAAADI. The V gene end was trimmed by 5 bases and the J gene end by 3 bases; junction bases not matched to a gene: 12. CDR3 length: 18 residues. The CDR3 spells CASSRTSGSLLREETQYF. The CDR3 nucleotides read TGCGCCAGCAGTCGGACTAGCGGGAGCTTATTAAGAGAAGAGACCCAGTACTTC.

The sample holds one count of this clone. This chain links TRBV6-5 with TRBJ2-7, with 11 bases aligning to TRBD2. CDR1 MNHEY and CDR2 SVGAGI come from the germline V gene. The CDR3 has 15 amino acids. The junction had 2 bases not matched to a gene; V was cut back by 2 bases and J by 2 bases. The CDR3 DNA is TGTGCCAGCAGTTACACTAGCGGGAGTCCCTACGAGCAGTACTTC. It specifies CASSYTSGSPYEQYF.

V gene TRBV4-2 combines with J gene TRBJ1-4; 10 bases fit TRBD1. Germline trimming cut 1 base from V and 7 bases from J; bases unmatched to any gene: 3. Germline V gene data show CDR1 as LGHNA and CDR2 as YNFKEQ. This CDR3 comprises 15 residues. The CDR3 loop reads CASSQARTGGEKLFF. CDR3 in DNA: TGTGCCAGCAGCCAAGCCCGGACAGGGGGTGAAAAACTGTTTTTT.

The rearrangement uses TRBV7-2 and TRBJ2-1; 10 bases align to TRBD2. The CDR3 spans 18 residues. Per germline, CDR1 SGHTA and CDR2 FQGNSA. Trimming cost V 4 bases and J 8 bases; bases outside gene matches: 17. The CDR3 sequence is CASSSRVGLAELKDEQFF. The CDR3 region has the DNA TGTGCCAGCAGCTCCCGGGTCGGACTAGCGGAGTTAAAGGATGAGCAGTTCTTC.